Each of the 30 T cell receptor beta chains below was sequenced from the same sample in a study of OX40 agonist ivuxolimab in advanced cancers. Here immunoSEQ multiplex PCR was the method, and the copy in TCRdb shows in-frame clones only, minus some. The sample lists tens of thousands of clones, approximately 85% occurring once. Sequences were derived from CD4+ or CD8+ T cells sorted from blood, sampled in a trial of the OX40 agonist ivuxolimab. The receptor source for this set is an adult with an advanced solid tumor such as melanoma, head and neck, liver or kidney cancer.

This clone has a single count. The chain employs TRBV4-1 and TRBJ2-1; the match to TRBD1 covers 9 bases. CDR1 and CDR2 from the germline V gene are MGHRA and YSYEKL. J lost 13 bases, V lost 0 bases, and 13 bases had no gene match. The CDR3 covers 16 residues. The DNA for the CDR3 is TGCGCCAGCAGCCAAGATGGGGACAGGGCCGTTTCGGGACAGTTCTTC. Translating gives CASSQDGDRAVSGQFF.

This rearrangement joins TRBV14 to TRBJ2-1, with a possible D match to TRBD2 (5 bases). Looked up from germline, CDR1 is SGHDN and CDR2 is FVKESK. The CDR3 spans 18 residues. Deletions cut 1 base from V and 0 bases from J, with 16 bases between. CDR3: CASSQGTPSGYSYNEQFF. The DNA of the CDR3 is TGTGCCAGCAGCCAAGGGACTCCCTCCGGATACTCCTACAATGAGCAGTTCTTC.

The rearrangement links TRBV5-4 to TRBJ2-7, with D tentatively TRBD2 (6 bases). This CDR3 region has 15 residues. V was shortened by 4 bases and J by 6 bases, with 20 bases between the two germline ends. Germline V gives CDR1 SGHNT, CDR2 YYREEE (reference sequence). The CDR3, as DNA: TGTGCCAGCAGCCAGGCGGGGCAGGGTAGTTTCGAGCAGTACTTC. This encodes CASSQAGQGSFEQYF.

The chain links TRBV13 to TRBJ2-5; D is perhaps TRBD2 (6 bases). With the DNA end fitting TRBJ2-7 better, the J assignment may be wrong. Germline V CDR1 and CDR2: PRHDT, FYEKMQ (reference sequence). CDR3 length: 15 amino acids. The CDR3 DNA reads as TGTGCCAGCAGCTTACGGGGGTTCGGGTCCTACGAGCAGTACTTC. Translation gives CASSLRGFGSYEQYF.

The chain recombines TRBV2 with TRBJ2-7, with TRBD2 matching 9 bases. Germline-derived CDR1 and CDR2 are SNHLY and FYNNEI. V dropped 6 bases and J dropped 3; count of bases not matched to a gene: 0. The CDR3 has 12 residues. The CDR3 reads CASRREGYEQYF. The CDR3 DNA sequence: TGTGCCAGCAGGCGGGAGGGCTACGAGCAGTACTTC.

This clone has just one count. The chain joins TRBV5-5 to TRBJ1-2; perhaps TRBD1 as D (6 bases). The germline CDR1 and CDR2 sequences are SGHKS and YYEKEE (reference sequence). The CDR3 covers 13 residues. Trimming took off 10 bases at V and 8 bases at J, with 21 bases between the two ends. In DNA, the CDR3 is TGTGCCTCCCACGTCCAGGGGCGGGACGGCTACACCTTC. Its translation is CASHVQGRDGYTF.

This clone has a handful of counts. The chain uses TRBV28 and TRBJ1-4, with TRBD1 as a possible D gene (6 bases). The CDR3 totals 16 residues. In germline, CDR1 is MDHEN, CDR2 SYDVKM. V was clipped by 3 bases and J by 0 bases, with 11 bases between them. The CDR3 is CASSFSGGPTNEKLFF. CDR3 sequence (DNA): TGTGCCAGCAGTTTTAGCGGGGGGCCAACTAATGAAAAACTGTTTTTT.

This chain links TRBV30 with TRBJ2-3; perhaps TRBD1 as D (6 bases). Looked up from germline, CDR1 is GTSNPN and CDR2 is SVGIG (reference sequence). This CDR3 region has 14 residues. The ends were cut back, 0 bases at V and 6 bases at J, with 13 bases in the middle. The CDR3 spells CAWSVQGSRDTQYF. The CDR3, as DNA: TGTGCCTGGAGTGTACAGGGTAGTCGGGATACGCAGTATTTT.

The rearrangement joins TRBV5-4 to TRBJ1-4; 10 bases are a match to TRBD1. CDR1 and CDR2 from the germline V gene are SGHNT and YYREEE (reference sequence). This CDR3 comprises 15 residues. Germline trimming cut 3 bases from V and 6 bases from J; bases unmatched to any gene: 5. CDR3 sequence: CASSWGGQGYEKLFF. The CDR3 coding sequence is TGTGCCAGCAGCTGGGGGGGACAGGGGTATGAAAAACTGTTTTTT. The variable domain in full, with the rest retrieved from reference TRBV5-4 and TRBJ1-4, is ETGVTQSPTHLIKTRGQQVTLRCSSQSGHNTVSWYQQALGQGPQFIFQYYREEENGRGNFPPRFSGLQFPNYSSELNVNALELDDSALYLCASSWGGQGYEKLFFGSGTQLSVL.

The CDR3 region has the DNA TGTGCCTGGGGGACAGGACGAAATCAGCCCCAGCATTTT. Amino acid sequence: CAWGTGRNQPQHF. V usage is TRBV30 and J usage is TRBJ1-5; TRBD1 agrees at 8 bases. Trimming removed 5 bases from V and 4 bases from J; junction bases left unmatched: 4. Germline V gives CDR1 GTSNPN, CDR2 SVGIG (reference sequence). The CDR3 extends over 13 amino acids.

This clone was picked up one time. J is TRBJ2-7 and V is TRBV30; D is perhaps TRBD2 (5 bases). V was cut by 0 bases and J by 3 bases, with 12 bases left in between. CDR3 length: 14 residues. CDR1 is GTSNPN and CDR2 is SVGIG in the germline V gene (reference sequence). Here the CDR3 reads CAWSVGPSSYEQYF. The CDR3 coding sequence is TGTGCCTGGAGTGTAGGCCCTAGCAGCTACGAGCAGTACTTC. Full variable domain (rest looked up from reference TRBV30 and TRBJ2-7): SQTIHQWPATLVQPVGSPLSLECTVEGTSNPNLYWYRQAAGRGLQLLFYSVGIGQISSEVPQNLSASRPQDRQFILSSKKLLLSDSGFYLCAWSVGPSSYEQYFGPGTRLTVT.

The V and J genes are TRBV30 and TRBJ1-2, with a tentative D call TRBD1 (6 bases). V lost 0 bases to trimming and J lost 4 bases, with 15 bases between them. This CDR3 contains 15 residues. The germline CDR1 and CDR2 sequences are GTSNPN and SVGIG (reference sequence). The CDR3 nucleotides read TGTGCCTGGAGTGTCGGGGGGGCTGGGGCCTATGGCTACACCTTC. It is translated as CAWSVGGAGAYGYTF. Full variable domain (rest looked up from reference TRBV30 and TRBJ1-2): SQTIHQWPATLVQPVGSPLSLECTVEGTSNPNLYWYRQAAGRGLQLLFYSVGIGQISSEVPQNLSASRPQDRQFILSSKKLLLSDSGFYLCAWSVGGAGAYGYTFGSGTRLTVV.

V and J are TRBV15 and TRBJ1-5; D not certain. Germline assignment: CDR1 LNHNV and CDR2 YYDKDF (reference sequence). The CDR3 has 13 residues. The V end lost 5 bases, the J end lost 5 bases, and 10 bases lay between the germline ends. As DNA, the CDR3 is TGTGCCACCAGCTTCGAAGTGGATCAGCCCCAGCATTTT. This translates into CATSFEVDQPQHF.

The CDR3, as DNA: TGTGCCAGCAGCCCGGTTCGCCAGGGAGCTTTCTTT. It is translated as CASSPVRQGAFF. The chain is built from TRBV7-8 and TRBJ1-1; a weak D match, TRBD1 (5 bases). The CDR3 runs 12 residues. Germline V gene data show CDR1 as SGHVS and CDR2 as FQNEAQ. V lost 5 bases to trimming and J lost 10 bases, with 14 bases between them.

The chain employs TRBV20-1 and TRBJ1-2; no clear D. CDR1 is DFQATT, CDR2 SNEGSKA, per germline (reference sequence). There are 11 residues in the CDR3. V was clipped by 0 bases and J by 6 bases, with 5 bases between them. The CDR3 region has the DNA TGCAGTGCTAGAGATAGAAATGGCTACACCTTC. Protein product: CSARDRNGYTF.

This chain joins TRBV5-4 and TRBJ2-4; D is ambiguous. The CDR3 covers 16 residues. V was pared by 1 base and J by 2 bases, with 13 bases between. CDR1 and CDR2 from the germline V gene are SGHNT and YYREEE (reference sequence). CDR3 region: CASSLNRDWTKNIQYF. The CDR3 nucleotides are TGTGCCAGCAGCTTGAATAGGGATTGGACCAAAAACATTCAGTACTTC.

The chain combines TRBV9 with TRBJ2-3, with 9 bases lining up with TRBD2. The CDR3 length is 17 residues. In germline, CDR1 is SGDLS, CDR2 YYNGEE. The junction had 8 bases not matched to a gene; V was cut back by 3 bases and J by 0 bases. The CDR3 region is CASSGRSTSGSTDTQYF. The DNA for the CDR3 is TGTGCCAGCAGCGGGCGATCTACTAGCGGGAGCACAGATACGCAGTATTTT.

The chain employs TRBV10-2 and TRBJ2-7, with D hard to call. CDR3 size: 11 residues. The V and J ends lost 6 bases and 4 bases respectively, with 7 bases between them. Germline V gene lookup returns CDR1 WSHSY and CDR2 SAAADI. The CDR3 sequence is CASSTVYEQYF. CDR3 coding DNA: TGCGCCAGCAGCACAGTGTACGAGCAGTACTTC.

The chain recombines TRBV5-1 with TRBJ2-5, with 8 nucleotides matching TRBD2. The CDR3 totals 16 residues. Trimming at V came to 0 bases and at J to 4 bases, leaving 8 bases not matched to a gene. The germline V gene has CDR1 SGHRS and CDR2 YFSETQ. CDR3 coding DNA: TGCGCCAGCAGCTTGGTGGGGACTAGTTGGAGAGAGACCCAGTACTTC. This codes for CASSLVGTSWRETQYF.

This clone was detected only a few times. The chain is built from TRBV6-5 and TRBJ2-1, with D perhaps TRBD2 (6 bases). The CDR3 contains 14 residues. V was cut by 2 bases and J by 3 bases, with 8 bases left in between. Germline V gene data show CDR1 as MNHEY and CDR2 as SVGAGI. CDR3 sequence (DNA): TGTGCCAGCAGTTACCGGGGGAACTACAATGAGCAGTTCTTC. This codes for CASSYRGNYNEQFF.

The chain couples TRBV11-2 to TRBJ1-3; 8 bases match TRBD1. The J segment lost 0 bases and the V segment lost 5 bases, leaving 6 bases of the junction unmatched. There are 16 residues in the CDR3. The V gene's germline CDR1 is SGHAT and CDR2 FQNNGV. The CDR3 here is CASSQGQDYSGNTIYF. CDR3 DNA: TGTGCCAGCAGCCAGGGACAGGACTACTCTGGAAACACCATATATTTT.

This clone came up once. The rearrangement uses TRBV2 and TRBJ1-5; 7 nucleotides align to TRBD1. The CDR3 length is 18 residues. Germline CDR1 is SNHLY and CDR2 is FYNNEI. Trimming took 6 bases from V and 0 from J; bases not matched to a gene: 14. This CDR3 reads CASRPWDSGPYSNQPQHF. CDR3 DNA: TGTGCCAGCAGGCCGTGGGACAGTGGACCATATAGCAATCAGCCCCAGCATTTT. Supplemented by reference TRBV2 and TRBJ1-5, the full variable domain reads EPEVTQTPSHQVTQMGQEVILRCVPISNHLYFYWYRQILGQKVEFLVSFYNNEISEKSEIFDDQFSVERPDGSNFTLKIRSTKLEDSAMYFCASRPWDSGPYSNQPQHFGDGTRLSIL.

The V and J genes are TRBV2 and TRBJ2-2; 12 bases match TRBD2. Germline V lookup: CDR1 SNHLY, CDR2 FYNNEI. The CDR3 spans 17 residues. V shed 6 bases, J shed 5 bases, and the junction held 10 bases outside the gene matches. The CDR3, as DNA: TGTGCCAGCAGGCATAGCGGACTAGCGGGAAGGACCGGGGAGCTGTTTTTT. Protein sequence: CASRHSGLAGRTGELFF.

This clone occurred once. V is TRBV6-5 and J is TRBJ2-5; D is possibly TRBD1 or TRBD2 (5 bases each). V was trimmed by 8 bases and J by 2 bases, leaving 9 bases between them. CDR1 is MNHEY, CDR2 SVGAGI, per germline. There are 12 residues in the CDR3. The CDR3 DNA follows: TGTGCCAGCGGGGACGCACAAGAGACCCAGTACTTC. Translation: CASGDAQETQYF.

V is TRBV18 and J is TRBJ2-5; D gene unclear. The CDR3 has 13 amino acids. Trimming removed 2 bases from V and 0 bases from J, with 4 bases in between. Germline CDR1 and CDR2: KGHSH and LQKENI. The CDR3 nucleotides read TGTGCCAGCTCACCAGGGCACCAAGAGACCCAGTACTTC. Its translation is CASSPGHQETQYF.

This sequence joins TRBV4-1 and TRBJ2-3, with D unclear. Trimming removed 0 bases at V and 2 bases at J, with 3 bases between. CDR3 length: 13 amino acids. Germline CDR1 is MGHRA and CDR2 is YSYEKL. The CDR3 nucleotides are TGCGCCAGCAGCCAAGAGAACACAGATACGCAGTATTTT. Its protein is CASSQENTDTQYF.

This clone was found a few times. The sample contains more than one DNA sequence encoding this CDR3. This sequence joins TRBV18 and TRBJ1-2; 8 bases align to TRBD1. The CDR3 totals 13 residues. Germline-derived CDR1 and CDR2 are KGHSH and LQKENI. V trimming: 3 bases; J trimming: 3 bases; junction bases outside the gene matches: 0. CDR3 sequence: CASSPDRDYGYTF. CDR3 nucleotides: TGTGCCAGCTCACCGGACAGGGACTATGGCTACACCTTC.

This clone has a single count. The chain has TRBV30 and TRBJ1-3; D perhaps matches TRBD1 (5 bases). CDR1 is GTSNPN and CDR2 is SVGIG in the germline V gene (reference sequence). The CDR3 length is 15 residues. Deletions cut 1 base from V and 0 bases from J, with 10 bases between. For the CDR3, the DNA is TGTGCCTGGAGTGCGAGGGGCCACTCTGGAAACACCATATATTTT. It codes for CAWSARGHSGNTIYF.

The genes are TRBV5-1 and TRBJ1-4; 8 bases match TRBD1. V was clipped by 4 bases and J by 0 bases; unmatched bases: 5. The CDR3 totals 16 residues. Germline V gene lookup returns CDR1 SGHRS and CDR2 YFSETQ. The chain's CDR3 is CASSVGQVATNEKLFF. The CDR3 region has the DNA TGCGCCAGCAGCGTGGGACAGGTTGCAACTAATGAAAAACTGTTTTTT.

V and J are TRBV9 and TRBJ2-5; D call uncertain. The CDR3 is 12 amino acids. V was pared by 0 bases and J by 5 bases, with 5 bases between. Germline loops: CDR1 SGDLS, CDR2 YYNGEE. CDR3 region: CASSVDLETQYF. The DNA for the CDR3 is TGTGCCAGCAGCGTAGATCTGGAGACCCAGTACTTC.